The source of this T cell receptor beta chain is a study of cytomegalovirus exposure and HLA in healthy donors. Note on this clone: What it recognizes is unknown.

PCR amplification relied on 60 Vbeta primers (plus 13 Jbeta primers). Only in-frame clones appear in the TCRdb table, and some are missing; sequencing was by immunoSEQ multiplex PCR. Of about 41,000 clones listed, around 85% are singletons. Trimming pared 3 bases from V and 4 bases from J, leaving 3 bases between. CDR1 LGHNA and CDR2 YSLEER come from the germline V gene. There are 11 residues in the CDR3. Study-wide results and caveats: Follow-up analysis seemed to connect common viral pathogens with several of the most significant clusters identified.

The sequence came from a man aged 45-60 years in good health and CMV-seronegative. The rearrangement links TRBV4-3 to TRBJ1-1; D is unresolved. The sequencing input was PBMCs. The CDR3 DNA reads as TGCGCCAGCAGCCACAGCACTGAAGCTTTCTTT. This sequence encodes CASSHSTEAFF.